This TCR beta chain was retrieved from a study of blood T cell repertoires in COVID-19. The CDR3 loop spans 14 amino acids. V dropped 7 bases and J dropped 5 bases, with 15 bases sitting between them. Germline CDR1 and CDR2: MNHNY and SVGAGI (reference sequence). The sample holds one count of this clone. Some clones are missing from TCRdb's copy, which holds only in-frame ones; the method was immunoSEQ multiplex PCR. Of about 210,000 clones listed, 92% are singletons. Sequenced material: peripheral blood. This chain connects TRBV6-6 to TRBJ1-5; possibly TRBD1 for D (6 bases). The receptor comes from a man aged 25-40 years with acute or convalescent COVID-19. In DNA form, the CDR3 reads TGTGCCAGCAAAGTCAGGGGCCTCGATCAGCCCCAGCATTTT. Translating it yields CASKVRGLDQPQHF.